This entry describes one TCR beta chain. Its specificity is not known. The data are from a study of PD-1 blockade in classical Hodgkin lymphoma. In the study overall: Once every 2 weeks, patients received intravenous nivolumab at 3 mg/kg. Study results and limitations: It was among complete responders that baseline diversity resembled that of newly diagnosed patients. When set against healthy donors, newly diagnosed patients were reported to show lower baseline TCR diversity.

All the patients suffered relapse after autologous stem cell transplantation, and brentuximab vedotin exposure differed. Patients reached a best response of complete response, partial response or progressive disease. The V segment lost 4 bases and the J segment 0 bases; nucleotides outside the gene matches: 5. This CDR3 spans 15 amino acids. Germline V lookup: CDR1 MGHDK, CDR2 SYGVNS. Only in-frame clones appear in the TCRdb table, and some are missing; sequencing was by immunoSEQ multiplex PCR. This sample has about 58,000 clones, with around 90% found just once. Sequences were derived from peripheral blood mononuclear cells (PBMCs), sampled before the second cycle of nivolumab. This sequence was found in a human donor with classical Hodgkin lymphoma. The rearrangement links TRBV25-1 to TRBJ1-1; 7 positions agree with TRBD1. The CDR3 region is CASSGKTGLNTEAFF. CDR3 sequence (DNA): TGTGCCAGCAGTGGGAAGACAGGGCTGAACACTGAAGCTTTCTTT.